One and the same sample provided the 28 T cell receptor beta chains below, sequenced in a study of blood T cell repertoires in COVID-19. Method: immunoSEQ multiplex PCR; TCRdb's copy keeps in-frame clones and lacks some. This sample yields fewer than 150,000 clones, of which roughly 84% are seen a single time; around an eighth belongs to the top ten. Sequenced material: peripheral blood. These receptors all stem from a woman in her twenties or thirties who had recovered from COVID-19.

This chain joins TRBV5-1 and TRBJ2-3; TRBD1 aligns across 7 bases. J lost 1 base, V lost 5 bases, and 10 bases had no gene match. The CDR3 extends over 16 amino acids. Germline assignment: CDR1 SGHRS and CDR2 YFSETQ. The CDR3 coding sequence is TGCGCCAGCAGTGTGGTCGAGGGGGCGGGCACAGATACGCAGTATTTT. This encodes CASSVVEGAGTDTQYF.

J is TRBJ2-3 and V is TRBV9, with unresolved D. This CDR3 region has 14 residues. Germline V gene lookup returns CDR1 SGDLS and CDR2 YYNGEE. The ends were cut back, 7 bases at V and 3 bases at J, with 15 bases in the middle. CDR3 nucleotides: TGTGCCAGCGGGTTAGGAGCCCAAACAGATACGCAGTATTTT. This sequence encodes CASGLGAQTDTQYF.

This clone was counted only a few times. This chain joins TRBV6-1 and TRBJ1-2; the D gene is possibly TRBD1 (5 bases). The ends were cut back, 3 bases at V and 5 bases at J, with 10 bases in the middle. Germline V gene data show CDR1 as MNHNS and CDR2 as SASEGT. The CDR3 sequence is 13 residues long. This chain's CDR3 is CASSESDRYGYTF. CDR3 nucleotides: TGTGCCAGCAGTGAGAGTGACAGATATGGCTACACCTTC.

The rearrangement links TRBV6-1 to TRBJ2-3; D not resolved. V gave up 1 base and J gave up 6 bases, with 8 bases separating them. Germline values: CDR1 MNHNS, CDR2 SASEGT. The CDR3 has 13 residues. CDR3: CASSEGLVDTQYF. CDR3 sequence (DNA): TGTGCCAGCAGTGAAGGGCTAGTGGATACGCAGTATTTT.

J is TRBJ2-7 and V is TRBV5-5, with 11 positions matching TRBD1. V shed 3 bases and J 3 bases; nucleotides not matched to a gene: 5. The CDR3 length is 15 residues. Per germline, CDR1 SGHKS and CDR2 YYEKEE (reference sequence). The CDR3 sequence: CASSSPGQGDYEQYF. The CDR3 DNA reads as TGTGCCAGCAGCTCGCCGGGACAGGGGGACTACGAGCAGTACTTC.

The table lists this clone with a few counts. This chain uses TRBV6-6 with TRBJ2-7; 9 bases agree with TRBD2. The V gene end was trimmed by 5 bases and the J gene end by 6 bases; junction bases not matched to a gene: 8. The CDR3 length is 14 residues. CDR1 is MNHNY and CDR2 is SVGAGI in the germline V gene (reference sequence). In nucleotides, the CDR3 is TGTGCCAGCAGTACCGGGACTAGCTTACCCGAGCAGTACTTC. This gives the protein CASSTGTSLPEQYF.

The rearrangement joins TRBV29-1 to TRBJ2-5; 7 nucleotides match TRBD1. The CDR3 is made up of 11 amino acids. V gave up 6 bases and J gave up 7 bases; unmatched junction bases: 5. Germline V lookup: CDR1 SQVTM, CDR2 ANQGSEA. The CDR3 is CSVGTVGTQYF. CDR3 DNA sequence: TGCAGCGTAGGGACAGTCGGGACCCAGTACTTC.

The J gene is TRBJ2-5, the V gene TRBV28; a possible D gene is TRBD1 (6 bases). Germline V CDR1 and CDR2: MDHEN, SYDVKM. The V gene lost 7 bases and the J gene lost 5 bases, with 14 bases spanning the gap. The CDR3 has 13 amino acids. Written as DNA, the CDR3 is TGTGCCAGCAACCTTTACAGGGAGGAGACCCAGTACTTC. Translation gives CASNLYREETQYF.

The chain combines TRBV18 with TRBJ2-7; tentative D call: TRBD2 (6 bases). V was trimmed by 2 bases and J by 2 bases, leaving 10 bases between them. The germline V gene encodes CDR1 KGHSH and CDR2 LQKENI. CDR3 length equals 14 residues. The chain's CDR3 is CASSPFTGAYEQYF. CDR3 sequence (DNA): TGTGCCAGCTCACCATTTACGGGGGCCTACGAGCAGTACTTC.

This chain joins TRBV21-1 and TRBJ2-7; the DNA was not used to check the table's D call, TRBD2. TRBV21-1 is a listed pseudogene. The CDR3 runs to 16 residues. CDR3: CASSRIAGGITYEQYF. The CDR3 DNA is TGTGCCAGCAGCAGAATAGCGGGAGGGATAACCTACGAGCAGTACTTC.

The chain combines TRBV12-3 or TRBV12-4 with TRBJ1-1; D not resolved. V gave up 5 bases and J gave up 4 bases, with 11 bases separating them. The length of the CDR3 is 13 residues. CDR3 in amino acids: CASSAEGGTEAFF. In nucleotides, the CDR3 is TGTGCCAGCAGTGCGGAGGGTGGCACTGAAGCTTTCTTT.

The rearrangement uses TRBV7-4 and TRBJ2-7; D gene uncertain. Deletions cut 0 bases from V and 5 bases from J, with 17 bases between. CDR1 is SGHVT and CDR2 is SQSDAQ in the germline V gene. This CDR3 is built from 16 residues. CDR3 sequence: CASSLAFDCHEDEQYF. CDR3 nucleotides: TGTGCCAGCAGCTTAGCCTTCGACTGCCATGAAGACGAGCAGTACTTC.

In DNA form, the CDR3 reads TGTGCCAGCAGCTTAAGTTCCGGGACGAACACCGGGGAGCTGTTTTTT. Translated: CASSLSSGTNTGELFF. V and J are TRBV7-6 and TRBJ2-2; D possibly corresponds to TRBD2 (5 bases). V was shortened by 2 bases and J by 0 bases, with 10 bases between the two germline ends. The CDR3 extends over 16 amino acids. Germline V gene data show CDR1 as SGHVS and CDR2 as FNYEAQ.

By sample fraction, this clone is medium-sized. The V call is TRBV19, the J call TRBJ2-5; D gene uncertain. The CDR3 loop spans 13 amino acids. The ends were cut back, 6 bases at V and 2 bases at J, with 10 bases in the middle. In germline, CDR1 is LNHDA, CDR2 SQIVND (reference sequence). The CDR3 DNA reads as TGTGCCAGTAGCGAAGACTTTCAAGAGACCCAGTACTTC. It codes for CASSEDFQETQYF.

This rearrangement joins TRBV27 to TRBJ1-4; the D gene is possibly TRBD1 (6 bases). Germline lookup yields CDR1 MNHEY and CDR2 SMNVEV (reference sequence). CDR3 length: 17 residues. V was shortened by 11 bases and J by 10 bases, with 32 bases between the two germline ends. The CDR3 is CARMAGGPGGEEGKLFF. CDR3 DNA: TGTGCCCGCATGGCGGGGGGCCCGGGGGGGGAAGAGGGAAAACTGTTTTTT.

The V and J genes are TRBV3-1 (or the pseudogene TRBV3-2) and TRBJ2-1, with 10 bases that match TRBD2. The CDR3 is 18 amino acids. In germline, CDR1 is LGHDT, CDR2 YNNKEL (reference sequence). V lost 0 bases to trimming and J lost 3 bases; unmatched junction nucleotides: 8. CDR3 in DNA: TGTGCCAGCAGCCAAGAGAGGTTTCGGACTAGCGGCTACAATGAGCAGTTCTTC. Its translation: CASSQERFRTSGYNEQFF.

CDR3: CASRIRQGRWAEAFF. CDR3 DNA: TGTGCCAGCAGAATCAGACAGGGAAGGTGGGCTGAAGCTTTCTTT. This chain joins TRBV6-4 and TRBJ1-1, with 7 bases fitting TRBD1. The CDR3 consists of 15 residues. Germline V gives CDR1 MRHNA, CDR2 SNTAGT. V shed 6 bases, J shed 6 bases, and the junction held 13 bases outside the gene matches.

The V and J genes are TRBV27 and TRBJ2-1, with a tentative D call TRBD2 (6 bases). The CDR3 has 15 amino acids. CDR1 and CDR2 from the germline V gene are MNHEY and SMNVEV (reference sequence). V was clipped by 3 bases and J by 0 bases, with 9 bases between them. As DNA, the CDR3 is TGTGCCAGCAGTTTTAGCGGCACCTCCTACAATGAGCAGTTCTTC. This gives the protein CASSFSGTSYNEQFF.

This clone came up once. The V gene is TRBV6-6, the J gene TRBJ2-5; 14 bases map to TRBD2. V lost 6 bases to trimming and J lost 5 bases; unmatched junction nucleotides: 5. Germline values: CDR1 MNHNY, CDR2 SVGAGI (reference sequence). CDR3 size: 15 residues. The CDR3 spells CASRDGLAGGETQYF. The CDR3 DNA is TGTGCCAGCAGGGACGGACTAGCGGGAGGTGAGACCCAGTACTTC.

The chain carries TRBV5-4 and TRBJ2-7; 9 bases line up with TRBD1. Germline V gene sequence: CDR1 SGHNT, CDR2 YYREEE (reference sequence). V shed 4 bases, J shed 5 bases, and the junction held 13 bases outside the gene matches. CDR3 size: 16 residues. The CDR3, as DNA: TGTGCCAGCAGCCGCCCGGGACAGGGTACCCCCAACGAGCAGTACTTC. This gives the protein CASSRPGQGTPNEQYF.

The V gene is TRBV4-1, the J gene TRBJ2-7; D possibly corresponds to TRBD2 (6 bases). Trimming removed 1 base from V and 6 bases from J, with 13 bases in between. Germline loops: CDR1 MGHRA, CDR2 YSYEKL. CDR3 length: 14 residues. As DNA, the CDR3 is TGCGCCAGCAGCCAAGTCAGGGACTCGGGCGAGCAGTACTTC. It yields the protein CASSQVRDSGEQYF.

J is TRBJ2-2 and V is TRBV5-1, with 13 bases that match TRBD2. V was pared by 3 bases and J by 2 bases, with 4 bases of the junction left unmatched. Germline-derived CDR1 and CDR2 are SGHRS and YFSETQ. The CDR3 covers 17 residues. CDR3 in amino acids: CASSWGLAGINTGELFF. As DNA, the CDR3 is TGCGCCAGCAGCTGGGGACTAGCGGGGATTAACACCGGGGAGCTGTTTTTT.

This chain links TRBV5-1 with TRBJ2-2, with D maybe TRBD1 (7 bases). The CDR3 is 16 amino acids. V was clipped by 2 bases and J by 4 bases, with 15 bases between them. The germline CDR1 and CDR2 sequences are SGHRS and YFSETQ. CDR3 sequence (DNA): TGCGCCAGCAGCTTTGGGCAGGGGGAGGCCACCGGGGAGCTGTTTTTT. Translation gives CASSFGQGEATGELFF.

The V call is TRBV30, the J call TRBJ1-5; D gene unclear. The V end lost 3 bases, the J end lost 0 bases, and 9 bases lay between the germline ends. CDR3 length: 14 residues. Looked up from germline, CDR1 is GTSNPN and CDR2 is SVGIG (reference sequence). The CDR3 nucleotides are TGTGCCTGGAGAAAGAACTCTAGCAATCAGCCCCAGCATTTT. This encodes CAWRKNSSNQPQHF.

The chain has TRBV7-2 and TRBJ2-1; 12 bases fit TRBD2. The length of the CDR3 is 16 residues. The V gene's germline CDR1 is SGHTA and CDR2 FQGNSA. Trimming at V came to 4 bases and at J to 5 bases, leaving 6 bases not matched to a gene. This chain's CDR3 is CASSSMRLAGDNEQFF. DNA of the CDR3: TGTGCCAGCAGCTCCATGAGACTAGCGGGAGACAATGAGCAGTTCTTC. Full variable domain (rest looked up from reference TRBV7-2 and TRBJ2-1): GAGVSQSPSNKVTEKGKDVELRCDPISGHTALYWYRQSLGQGLEFLIYFQGNSAPDKSGLPSDRFSAERTGGSVSTLTIQRTQQEDSAVYLCASSSMRLAGDNEQFFGPGTRLTVL.

This chain joins TRBV19 and TRBJ1-2; D gene ambiguous. From germline, CDR1 is LNHDA and CDR2 SQIVND (reference sequence). The CDR3 is 13 amino acids. V was clipped by 0 bases and J by 4 bases, with 6 bases between them. DNA of the CDR3: TGTGCCAGTAGTATAGATCCAATCTATGGCTACACCTTC. Translation: CASSIDPIYGYTF.

This rearrangement joins TRBV5-6 to TRBJ2-5, with a possible D match to TRBD1 (6 bases). With 0 bases removed from V and 5 bases from J, the gap between germline ends came to 11 bases. CDR1 is SGHDT, CDR2 YYEEEE, per germline. The CDR3 sequence is 14 residues long. The CDR3 DNA follows: TGTGCCAGCAGCTTGGTGGGGGCGAGGGAGACCCAGTACTTC. This translates into CASSLVGARETQYF. Supplemented by reference TRBV5-6 and TRBJ2-5, the full variable domain reads DAGVTQSPTHLIKTRGQQVTLRCSPKSGHDTVSWYQQALGQGPQFIFQYYEEEERQRGNFPDRFSGHQFPNYSSELNVNALLLGDSALYLCASSLVGARETQYFGPGTRLLVL.

V usage is TRBV5-1 and J usage is TRBJ2-5; D possibly corresponds to TRBD2 (6 bases). CDR3 size: 14 residues. The V end was cut by 0 bases, the J end by 6 bases, with 12 bases between. The germline CDR1 and CDR2 sequences are SGHRS and YFSETQ. The DNA of the CDR3 is TGCGCCAGCAGCTTGGATCGGGGGAGGAAGACCCAGTACTTC. Encoded protein: CASSLDRGRKTQYF. The variable domain in full, with the rest retrieved from reference TRBV5-1 and TRBJ2-5, is KAGVTQTPRYLIKTRGQQVTLSCSPISGHRSVSWYQQTPGQGLQFLFEYFSETQRNKGNFPGRFSGRQFSNSRSEMNVSTLELGDSALYLCASSLDRGRKTQYFGPGTRLLVL.